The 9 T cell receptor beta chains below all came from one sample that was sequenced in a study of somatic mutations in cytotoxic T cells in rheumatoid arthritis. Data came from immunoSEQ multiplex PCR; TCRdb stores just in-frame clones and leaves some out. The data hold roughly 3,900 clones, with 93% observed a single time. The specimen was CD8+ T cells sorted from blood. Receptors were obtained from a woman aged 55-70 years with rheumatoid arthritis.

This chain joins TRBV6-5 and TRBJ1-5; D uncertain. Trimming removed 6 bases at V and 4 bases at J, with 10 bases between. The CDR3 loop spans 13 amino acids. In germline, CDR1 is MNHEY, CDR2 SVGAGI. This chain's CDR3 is CASRPIVNQPQHF. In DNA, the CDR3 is TGTGCCAGCAGGCCTATAGTGAATCAGCCCCAGCATTTT.

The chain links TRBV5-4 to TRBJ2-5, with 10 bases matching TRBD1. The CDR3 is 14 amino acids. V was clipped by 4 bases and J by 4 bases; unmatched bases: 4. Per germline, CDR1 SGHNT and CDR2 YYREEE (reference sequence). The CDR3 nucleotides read TGTGCCAGCAGCCCGACAGGGGGCCGAGAGACCCAGTACTTC. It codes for CASSPTGGRETQYF.

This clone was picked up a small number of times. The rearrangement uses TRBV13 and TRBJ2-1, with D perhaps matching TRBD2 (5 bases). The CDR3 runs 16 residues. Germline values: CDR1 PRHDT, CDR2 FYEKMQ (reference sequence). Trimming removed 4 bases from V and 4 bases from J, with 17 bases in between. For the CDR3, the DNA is TGTGCCAGCAGCTCCCTGGAGATAGCGCTATACAATGAGCAGTTCTTC. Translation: CASSSLEIALYNEQFF.

CDR3 nucleotide sequence: TGTGCCAGCAGTTACGTAGGGGGCTACGAGCAGTACGTC. This translates into CASSYVGGYEQYV. V usage is TRBV6-6 and J usage is TRBJ2-7; TRBD1 is a possible D gene (6 bases). CDR1 MNHNY and CDR2 SVGAGI come from the germline V gene (reference sequence). The ends were cut back, 2 bases at V and 3 bases at J, with 8 bases in the middle. This CDR3 contains 13 residues.

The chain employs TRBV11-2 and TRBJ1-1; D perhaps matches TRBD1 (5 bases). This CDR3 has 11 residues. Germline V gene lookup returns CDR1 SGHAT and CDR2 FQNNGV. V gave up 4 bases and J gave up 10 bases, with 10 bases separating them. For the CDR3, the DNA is TGTGCCAGCAGCTCCCGACAGACAGCTTTCTTT. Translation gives CASSSRQTAFF.

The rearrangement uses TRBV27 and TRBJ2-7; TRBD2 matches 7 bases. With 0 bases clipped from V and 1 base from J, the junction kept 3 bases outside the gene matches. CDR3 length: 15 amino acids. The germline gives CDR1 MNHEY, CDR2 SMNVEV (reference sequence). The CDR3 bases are TGTGCCAGCAGTTTATCGGGGGGGAGTTCCTACGAGCAGTACTTC. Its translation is CASSLSGGSSYEQYF.

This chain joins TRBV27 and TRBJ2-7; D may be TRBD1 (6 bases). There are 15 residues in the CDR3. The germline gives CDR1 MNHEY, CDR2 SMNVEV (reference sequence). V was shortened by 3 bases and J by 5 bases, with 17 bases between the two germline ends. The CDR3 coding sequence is TGTGCCAGCAGTTTGCCTCCGGGACACCCTGACGAGCAGTACTTC. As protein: CASSLPPGHPDEQYF.

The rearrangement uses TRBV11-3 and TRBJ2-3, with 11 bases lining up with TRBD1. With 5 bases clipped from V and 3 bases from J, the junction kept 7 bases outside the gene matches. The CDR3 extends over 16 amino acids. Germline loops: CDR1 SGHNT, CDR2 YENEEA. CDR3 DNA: TGTGCCAGCAGCCATTCCGGGACAGGGGGAACAGATACGCAGTATTTT. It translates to CASSHSGTGGTDTQYF.

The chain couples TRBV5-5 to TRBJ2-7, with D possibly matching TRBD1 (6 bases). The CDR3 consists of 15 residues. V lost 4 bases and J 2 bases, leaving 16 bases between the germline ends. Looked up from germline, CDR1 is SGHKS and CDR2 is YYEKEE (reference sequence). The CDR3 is CASSPLGRGAYEQYF. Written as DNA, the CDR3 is TGTGCCAGCAGCCCCCTGGGCAGGGGAGCCTACGAGCAGTACTTC.